These T cell receptor beta chains were read from a single sample in a study of blood T cell repertoires in COVID-19. The repertoire was sequenced with immunoSEQ multiplex PCR; TCRdb's copy has only in-frame clones and lacks some. The table has roughly 120,000 clones, under 95% seen once. Specimen: peripheral blood. These receptors all stem from a man in his sixties with COVID-19, enrolled during active disease. Both conserved end residues are part of each CDR3. The order of the fields is clone size, J gene, D gene, V gene, CDR3 DNA, CDR3 protein. A D gene is named only where the DNA matches it firmly. Clone size, where shown, is once, few, many, or a class for clones that have expanded.

clone_size: .
j_call: TRBJ2-5
d_call: .
v_call: TRBV5-1
cdr3_nt: TGCGCCAGCAGCTTGGCCCGAGAGACCCAGTACTTC
cdr3_aa: CASSLARETQYF

clone_size: .
j_call: TRBJ2-3
d_call: .
v_call: TRBV7-6
cdr3_nt: TGTGCCAGCAGCTTAGATGGGGAGGACTATGGAGATACGCAGTATTTT
cdr3_aa: CASSLDGEDYGDTQYF

clone_size: .
j_call: TRBJ2-2
d_call: TRBD2
v_call: TRBV4-2
cdr3_nt: TGTGCCAGCAGCCAAGACCCAGCGGGAGGTAGGGACACCGGGGAGCTGTTTTTT
cdr3_aa: CASSQDPAGGRDTGELFF

clone_size: .
j_call: TRBJ2-7
d_call: TRBD1
v_call: TRBV6-1
cdr3_nt: TGTGCCAGCAGTCTGTCGACAGGGGGCATCGACGAGCAGTACTTC
cdr3_aa: CASSLSTGGIDEQYF

clone_size: .
j_call: TRBJ1-1
d_call: .
v_call: TRBV3-1/TRBV3-2
cdr3_nt: TGTGCCAGCAGCCAAGACGGGGTCGCGGGACGAACTGCTTTCTTT
cdr3_aa: CASSQDGVAGRTAFF

clone_size: .
j_call: TRBJ2-3
d_call: .
v_call: TRBV16
cdr3_nt: TGTGCCAGCAGGGCAAGCCGGGTCGGCCCTTGGACAGATACGCAGTATTTT
cdr3_aa: CASRASRVGPWTDTQYF

clone_size: .
j_call: TRBJ1-2
d_call: .
v_call: TRBV27
cdr3_nt: TGTGCCAGCAGTTCATCCCCGTCGGAGATTAACTATGGCTACACCTTC
cdr3_aa: CASSSSPSEINYGYTF

clone_size: .
j_call: TRBJ2-7
d_call: .
v_call: TRBV2
cdr3_nt: TGTGCCAGCAGTGGGGCCCACGAGCAGTACTTC
cdr3_aa: CASSGAHEQYF

clone_size: once
j_call: TRBJ2-5
d_call: TRBD1
v_call: TRBV6-5
cdr3_nt: TGTGCCAGCAGTACCGGGACAGGGGGGGAGACCCAGTACTTC
cdr3_aa: CASSTGTGGETQYF

clone_size: .
j_call: TRBJ2-5
d_call: .
v_call: TRBV23-1
cdr3_nt: TGCGCCAGCAGTCAAAGTTCCGGACACCACCAAGAGACCCAGTACTTC
cdr3_aa: CASSQSSGHHQETQYF

clone_size: .
j_call: TRBJ1-1
d_call: .
v_call: TRBV21-1
cdr3_nt: TGTGCCAGCATCCGCCTTGGGCAGATGAACACTGAAGCTTTCTTT
cdr3_aa: CASIRLGQMNTEAFF

clone_size: .
j_call: TRBJ1-1
d_call: .
v_call: TRBV5-1
cdr3_nt: TGCGCCACTGCGACAGGACTGAACACTGAAGCTTTCTTT
cdr3_aa: CATATGLNTEAFF

clone_size: .
j_call: TRBJ2-1
d_call: .
v_call: TRBV7-3
cdr3_nt: TGTGCCAGCAGCTTAACCGGGAGTAATGAGCAGTTCTTC
cdr3_aa: CASSLTGSNEQFF

clone_size: .
j_call: TRBJ2-5
d_call: TRBD2
v_call: TRBV7-9
cdr3_nt: TGTGCCAGCAGCTTGCGGGAGTGGGTAAAAGAGACCCAGTACTTC
cdr3_aa: CASSLREWVKETQYF

clone_size: .
j_call: TRBJ1-1
d_call: .
v_call: TRBV28
cdr3_nt: TGTGCCAGCACAACCGATAGAGTGAACACTGAAGCTTTCTTT
cdr3_aa: CASTTDRVNTEAFF

clone_size: .
j_call: TRBJ2-1
d_call: .
v_call: TRBV7-8
cdr3_nt: TGTGCCAGCAGCCCTCAGACTAGCAATGAGCAGTTCTTC
cdr3_aa: CASSPQTSNEQFF

clone_size: .
j_call: TRBJ2-5
d_call: .
v_call: TRBV29-1
cdr3_nt: TGCAGCGTTGGGTCAGAAGAGACCCAGTACTTC
cdr3_aa: CSVGSEETQYF

clone_size: .
j_call: TRBJ2-7
d_call: TRBD1
v_call: TRBV3-1/TRBV3-2
cdr3_nt: TGTGCCAGCAGCCATTCGGACAGGGGGCATTACGAGCAGTACTTC
cdr3_aa: CASSHSDRGHYEQYF

clone_size: .
j_call: TRBJ1-2
d_call: .
v_call: TRBV3-1/TRBV3-2
cdr3_nt: TGTGCCAGCAGCTCCGGGACTGCTTATGGCTACACCTTC
cdr3_aa: CASSSGTAYGYTF

clone_size: .
j_call: TRBJ2-7
d_call: .
v_call: TRBV19
cdr3_nt: TGTGCCAGTACCGCGGGCGGGTTCGGGGACTACGAGCAGTACTTC
cdr3_aa: CASTAGGFGDYEQYF

clone_size: .
j_call: TRBJ1-5
d_call: .
v_call: TRBV11-2
cdr3_nt: TGTGCCAGCAGCTTAGAGTACAGCCAAAATCAGCCCCAGCATTTT
cdr3_aa: CASSLEYSQNQPQHF

clone_size: once
j_call: TRBJ1-2
d_call: .
v_call: TRBV6-5
cdr3_nt: TGTGCCAGCAGTTACTCAGCAGGCCCCTATGGCTACACCTTC
cdr3_aa: CASSYSAGPYGYTF

clone_size: .
j_call: TRBJ1-1
d_call: .
v_call: TRBV7-9
cdr3_nt: TGTGCCAGCAGCTTCGAGCAGGGGATTTACACTGAAGCTTTCTTT
cdr3_aa: CASSFEQGIYTEAFF

clone_size: .
j_call: TRBJ1-2
d_call: .
v_call: TRBV5-4
cdr3_nt: TGTGCCAGCAGCTTGGCCCCAGGGCGGGGTGGCTACACCTTC
cdr3_aa: CASSLAPGRGGYTF

clone_size: .
j_call: TRBJ1-5
d_call: .
v_call: TRBV12-3/TRBV12-4
cdr3_nt: TGTGCCAGCCGCAGGGGTAGCAATCAGCCCCAGCATTTT
cdr3_aa: CASRRGSNQPQHF

clone_size: .
j_call: TRBJ1-6
d_call: .
v_call: TRBV4-3
cdr3_nt: TGCGCCAGCAGCCAAGATTGGGCAGAGAATAATTCACCCCTCCACTTT
cdr3_aa: CASSQDWAENNSPLHF

clone_size: .
j_call: TRBJ2-1
d_call: .
v_call: TRBV12-3/TRBV12-4
cdr3_nt: TGTGCCAGCAGTTTAGATAGCCATGAGCAGTTCTTC
cdr3_aa: CASSLDSHEQFF

clone_size: .
j_call: TRBJ2-7
d_call: TRBD1
v_call: TRBV7-3
cdr3_nt: TGTGCCAGCAGCCGGGACAGGGGCCACGAGCAGTACTTC
cdr3_aa: CASSRDRGHEQYF

clone_size: once
j_call: TRBJ2-7
d_call: .
v_call: TRBV6-5
cdr3_nt: TGTGTCTCCATTCTGGCGGGGTACACCTACGAGCAGTACTTC
cdr3_aa: CVSILAGYTYEQYF

clone_size: .
j_call: TRBJ2-3
d_call: TRBD2
v_call: TRBV18
cdr3_nt: TGTGCCAGCTCACCACTCCTCGGGACTAGCGGGAGTTGGGATACGCAGTATTTT
cdr3_aa: CASSPLLGTSGSWDTQYF

clone_size: .
j_call: TRBJ1-5
d_call: TRBD1
v_call: TRBV15
cdr3_nt: TGTGCCACCAGCAACCGACAGGGGTGGGCTCAGCCCCAGCATTTT
cdr3_aa: CATSNRQGWAQPQHF

clone_size: .
j_call: TRBJ2-4
d_call: .
v_call: TRBV5-1
cdr3_nt: TGCGCCAGCAGCAGATCCGAGGGAGTCGCCGGAAACATTCAGTACTTC
cdr3_aa: CASSRSEGVAGNIQYF

clone_size: .
j_call: TRBJ2-7
d_call: TRBD2
v_call: TRBV11-2
cdr3_nt: TGTGCCAGCAGCTATGACGGGACTAGCGAAACCTACGAGCAGTACTTC
cdr3_aa: CASSYDGTSETYEQYF

clone_size: .
j_call: TRBJ1-2
d_call: .
v_call: TRBV4-1
cdr3_nt: TGCGCCAGCAGCCAAGATTTAGGAGGCTATGGCTACACCTTC
cdr3_aa: CASSQDLGGYGYTF

clone_size: .
j_call: TRBJ2-3
d_call: .
v_call: TRBV25-1
cdr3_nt: TGTGCCAGCAGTGAACCCGAAGAGTTGTCAGATACGCAGTATTTT
cdr3_aa: CASSEPEELSDTQYF

clone_size: .
j_call: TRBJ2-7
d_call: .
v_call: TRBV19
cdr3_nt: TGTGCCAGTAGTGGCGGTGCGTCCTACGAGCAGTACTTC
cdr3_aa: CASSGGASYEQYF

clone_size: .
j_call: TRBJ2-3
d_call: .
v_call: TRBV21-1
cdr3_nt: TGTGCCAGCAGCAAAGTGCCAGCGGGAGGGCAGGCCCCCCCAGATACGCAGTATTTT
cdr3_aa: CASSKVPAGGQAPPDTQYF

clone_size: .
j_call: TRBJ1-1
d_call: TRBD1
v_call: TRBV12-3/TRBV12-4
cdr3_nt: TGTGCCACCTTACAGGGGACGAACACTGAAGCTTTCTTT
cdr3_aa: CATLQGTNTEAFF

clone_size: once
j_call: TRBJ1-2
d_call: TRBD1
v_call: TRBV30
cdr3_nt: TGTGCCTGGAGTGTCGGACAGGCCACCGGCTACACCTTC
cdr3_aa: CAWSVGQATGYTF

clone_size: .
j_call: TRBJ1-2
d_call: TRBD1
v_call: TRBV18
cdr3_nt: TGTGCCAGCTCCCACGACAGGGCCCACACCTTC
cdr3_aa: CASSHDRAHTF

clone_size: .
j_call: TRBJ2-7
d_call: .
v_call: TRBV11-3
cdr3_nt: TGTGCCAGCAGCTTAGATCGAGGTTACGAGCAGTACTTC
cdr3_aa: CASSLDRGYEQYF

clone_size: .
j_call: TRBJ1-1
d_call: TRBD1
v_call: TRBV6-5
cdr3_nt: TGTGCCAGCAGCCTCGGACAGGGGGCGAACACTGAAGCTTTCTTT
cdr3_aa: CASSLGQGANTEAFF